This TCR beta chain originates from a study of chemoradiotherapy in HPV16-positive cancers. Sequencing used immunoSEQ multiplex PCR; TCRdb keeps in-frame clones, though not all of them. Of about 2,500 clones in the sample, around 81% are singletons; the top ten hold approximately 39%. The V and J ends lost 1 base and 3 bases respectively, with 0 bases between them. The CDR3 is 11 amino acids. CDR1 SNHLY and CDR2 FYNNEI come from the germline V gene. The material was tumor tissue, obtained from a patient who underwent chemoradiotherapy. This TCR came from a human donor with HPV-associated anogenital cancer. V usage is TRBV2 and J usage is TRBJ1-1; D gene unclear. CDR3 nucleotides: TGTGCCAGCAGTGAAGACACTGAAGCTTTCTTT. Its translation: CASSEDTEAFF.